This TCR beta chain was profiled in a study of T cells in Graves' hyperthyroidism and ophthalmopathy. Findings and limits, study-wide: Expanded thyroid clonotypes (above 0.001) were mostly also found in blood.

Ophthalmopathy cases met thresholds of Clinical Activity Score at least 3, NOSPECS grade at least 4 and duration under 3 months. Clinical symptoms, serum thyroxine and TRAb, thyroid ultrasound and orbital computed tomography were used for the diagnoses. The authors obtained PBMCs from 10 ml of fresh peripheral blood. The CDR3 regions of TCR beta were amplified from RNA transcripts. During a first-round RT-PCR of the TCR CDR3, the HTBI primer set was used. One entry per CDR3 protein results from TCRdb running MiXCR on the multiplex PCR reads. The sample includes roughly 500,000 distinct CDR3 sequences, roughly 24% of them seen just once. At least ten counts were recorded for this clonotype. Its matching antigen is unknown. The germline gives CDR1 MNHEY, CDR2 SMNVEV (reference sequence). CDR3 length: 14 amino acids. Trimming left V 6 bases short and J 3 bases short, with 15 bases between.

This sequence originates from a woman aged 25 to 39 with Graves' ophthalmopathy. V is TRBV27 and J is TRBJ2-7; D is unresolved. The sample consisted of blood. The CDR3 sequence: CASSPRAQGYEQYF. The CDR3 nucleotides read TGTGCCAGCAGCCCACGGGCCCAAGGCTACGAGCAGTACTTC.